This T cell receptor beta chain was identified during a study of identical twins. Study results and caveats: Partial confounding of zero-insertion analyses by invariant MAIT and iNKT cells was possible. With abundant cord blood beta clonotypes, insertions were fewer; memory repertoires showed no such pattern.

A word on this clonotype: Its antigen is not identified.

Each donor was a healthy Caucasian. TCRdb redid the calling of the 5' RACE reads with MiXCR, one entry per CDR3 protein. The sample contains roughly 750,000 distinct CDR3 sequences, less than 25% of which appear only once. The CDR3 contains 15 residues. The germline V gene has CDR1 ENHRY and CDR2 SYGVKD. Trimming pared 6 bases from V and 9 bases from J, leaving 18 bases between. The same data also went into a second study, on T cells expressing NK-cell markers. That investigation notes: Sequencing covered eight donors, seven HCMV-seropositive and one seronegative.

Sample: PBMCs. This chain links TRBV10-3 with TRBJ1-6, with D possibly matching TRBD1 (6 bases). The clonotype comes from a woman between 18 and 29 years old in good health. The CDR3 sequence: CAISTEGGWGSPLHF. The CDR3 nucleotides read TGTGCCATCAGCACGGAAGGGGGATGGGGTTCACCCCTCCACTTT.